This is a list of T cell receptor beta chains from one sample in a study of cytotoxic CD8 clonotypes in ibrutinib-treated CLL. Sequenced by immunoSEQ multiplex PCR; TCRdb stores in-frame clones only, minus some. The data show hundreds of thousands of clones, 60% to 80% seen once. The starting material was PBMCs, obtained after 12 months of ibrutinib treatment. Receptors were obtained from a human donor with chronic lymphocytic leukemia. CDR3s include the opening cysteine and the closing phenylalanine or tryptophan. A D gene is named only where the DNA matches it firmly. Rows may omit the clone size; those that give it use once, few, many or a size class.

V gene	D gene	J gene	clone size	CDR3 length	CDR3 DNA	CDR3 protein
TRBV7-2	NA	TRBJ2-5	NA	13	TGTGCCAGCAGCTTGTTCCGCCAAGAGACCCAGTACTTC	CASSLFRQETQYF
TRBV14	NA	TRBJ2-7	NA	13	TGTGCCAGCAGTGCCCAGATAGTGGGCGAGCAGTACTTC	CASSAQIVGEQYF
TRBV7-2	NA	TRBJ2-1	NA	13	TGTGCCAGCGTAGGGCGGATCTACAATGAGCAGTTCTTC	CASVGRIYNEQFF
TRBV5-1	NA	TRBJ2-7	NA	13	TGCGCCAGCAGCTCCGGAGAGGACTACGAGCAGTACTTC	CASSSGEDYEQYF
TRBV7-3	NA	TRBJ1-1	NA	14	TGTGCCAGCAGCCGCTTGGGACAGAACACTGAAGCTTTCTTT	CASSRLGQNTEAFF
TRBV28	NA	TRBJ1-1	NA	16	NA	CASSSSAFVDQTEAFF
TRBV20-1	NA	TRBJ2-1	once	10	TGCAGTGCTAGAGATAATGAGCAGTTCTTC	CSARDNEQFF
TRBV4-1	NA	TRBJ2-1	NA	15	TGCGCCAGCAGCCAAGATCTCGCGTGGGTCTATGAGCAGTTCTTC	CASSQDLAWVYEQFF
TRBV2	NA	TRBJ2-7	NA	13	TGTGCCAGCAGACTCGATACAGGCTACGAGCAGTACTTC	CASRLDTGYEQYF
TRBV7-9	TRBD1	TRBJ2-4	NA	15	TGTGCCAGCAGCCCAGGGGGCTTAGCCAAAAACATTCAGTACTTC	CASSPGGLAKNIQYF
TRBV2	NA	TRBJ2-5	once	14	TGTGCCAGCAGTGAAGCGCGGGTCCAGGAGACCCAGTACTTC	CASSEARVQETQYF
TRBV7-9	NA	TRBJ2-5	NA	14	TGTGCCAGCAGCTTATCAGGGGCGGGCGAGACCCAGTACTTC	CASSLSGAGETQYF
TRBV5-1	NA	TRBJ1-5	NA	12	TGCGCCAGCAGCTTGGATGGCAGGGACCAGCATTTT	CASSLDGRDQHF
TRBV4-2	TRBD2	TRBJ2-3	NA	15	TGTGCCAGCAGCCAGAGGCTAGCGGGGGCAGATACGCAGTATTTT	CASSQRLAGADTQYF
TRBV30	NA	TRBJ1-3	NA	16	TGTGCCTGGAGCCCAAGGACTCTAGGCTCTGGAAACACCATATATTTT	CAWSPRTLGSGNTIYF
TRBV7-2	NA	TRBJ2-5	NA	13	TGTGCCAGCAGCTCAGCGCCCGGGGAGACCCAGTACTTC	CASSSAPGETQYF
TRBV28	TRBD1	TRBJ1-1	NA	13	TGTGCCAGCAGTCTACAGGGGGTGGGGTGGGCTTTCTTT	CASSLQGVGWAFF
TRBV6-5	NA	TRBJ1-1	NA	14	TGTGCCAGCAGGCCGGGACGGCTGAACACTGAAGCTTTCTTT	CASRPGRLNTEAFF
TRBV5-1	NA	TRBJ2-7	NA	14	TGCGCCAGCAGCTTGGCCAGGGGTGCCCACGAGCAGTACTTC	CASSLARGAHEQYF
TRBV5-4	TRBD2	TRBJ2-5	few	13	TGTGCCAGCAGCTTGGGAGGAGAGCGGGACGAGTACTTC	CASSLGGERDEYF
TRBV18	TRBD2	TRBJ2-4	NA	16	TGTGCCAGCTCACCCCCTTTACGCGGGAGCGAAAACATTCAGTACTTC	CASSPPLRGSENIQYF
TRBV6-4	NA	TRBJ2-1	NA	15	TGTGCCAGCAGTGCCGATGAGGCCTCCTACAATGAGCAGTTCTTC	CASSADEASYNEQFF
TRBV28	NA	TRBJ2-3	NA	15	TGTGCCAGCAGTTTCCGGGGCCTATTGGCAGATACGCAGTATTTT	CASSFRGLLADTQYF
TRBV15	NA	TRBJ2-1	NA	14	TGTGCCACCAGCAGAGATTGGAGCTGGAATGAGCAGTTCTTC	CATSRDWSWNEQFF
TRBV7-9	NA	TRBJ2-3	once	14	TGTGCCAGCAGCTCCGGACTAATTAGCGATACGCAGTATTTT	CASSSGLISDTQYF
TRBV7-6	TRBD1	TRBJ1-5	NA	16	TGTGCCAGCAGCTTACTACCGGGACAGAGCAATCAGCCCCAGCATTTT	CASSLLPGQSNQPQHF
TRBV5-4	NA	TRBJ2-3	NA	14	TGTGCCAGCAGCCCTCAACAGGGTATAGATACGCAGTATTTT	CASSPQQGIDTQYF
TRBV21-1	NA	TRBJ2-7	NA	16	TGTGCCAGCAGCAAAACGGGAGGGGACAGTCGCTACGAGCAGTACTTC	CASSKTGGDSRYEQYF
TRBV7-9	NA	TRBJ1-1	few	11	TGTGCCAGCAGCTTAGCTCTGGAAGCTTTCTTT	CASSLALEAFF